This T cell receptor (beta chain) is drawn from a study of blood T cell repertoires in COVID-19. Study at large: Acute and convalescent COVID-19 samples came from the United States, Italy and Spain. The analysed material was cDNA or gDNA that came from T cells, B-cell-depleted T cells, or PBMCs.

Germline lookup yields CDR1 KGHSH and CDR2 LQKENI. The CDR3 contains 13 residues. V was trimmed by 6 bases and J by 4 bases, leaving 12 bases between them. Original analysis: From reference gene primer amplification, estimates of nucleated cell counts were derived. The data were produced by immunoSEQ multiplex PCR, yet TCRdb's version contains in-frame clones alone and is incomplete. V, J and clone size are those of that table, while D and trimming were read from the DNA. The profile shows tens of thousands of clones, around nine tenths of them singletons. V is TRBV18 and J is TRBJ1-2, with a weak D call TRBD1 (5 bases). The sequencing input was peripheral blood. This sequence was found in a human donor in a cohort sampled during active COVID-19. CDR3 nucleotides: TGTGCCAGCTCGCGGGACCGACCCTATGGCTACACCTTC. This translates into CASSRDRPYGYTF.